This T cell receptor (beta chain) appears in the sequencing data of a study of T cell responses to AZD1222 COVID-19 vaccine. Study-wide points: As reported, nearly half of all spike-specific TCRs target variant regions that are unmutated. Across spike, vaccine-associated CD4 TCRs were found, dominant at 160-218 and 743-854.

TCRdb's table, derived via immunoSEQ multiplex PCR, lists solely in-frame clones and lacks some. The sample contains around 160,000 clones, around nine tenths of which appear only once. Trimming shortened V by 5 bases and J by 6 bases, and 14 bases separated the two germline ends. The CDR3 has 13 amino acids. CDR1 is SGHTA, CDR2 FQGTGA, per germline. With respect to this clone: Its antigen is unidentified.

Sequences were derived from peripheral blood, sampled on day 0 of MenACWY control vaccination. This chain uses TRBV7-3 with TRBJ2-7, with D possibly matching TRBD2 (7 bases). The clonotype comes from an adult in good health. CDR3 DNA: TGTGCCAGCAGCGAAGGGGGAGGGATCGAGCAGTACTTC. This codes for CASSEGGGIEQYF.